These 7 T cell receptor beta chains originate from one sample sequenced in a study of blood T cell repertoires in COVID-19. Libraries were prepared by immunoSEQ multiplex PCR; TCRdb keeps only in-frame clonotypes and omits some of them. This sample has roughly 300,000 clones, with 85% found just once. Sequenced sample: PBMCs or T cells enriched from blood (not recorded which). The receptors were gathered from a woman aged 45-59 years who had recovered from COVID-19.

The chain links TRBV28 to TRBJ1-4, with D perhaps TRBD1 (6 bases). V was trimmed by 5 bases and J by 5 bases, leaving 12 bases between them. This CDR3 has 14 residues. The germline gives CDR1 MDHEN, CDR2 SYDVKM. CDR3 DNA sequence: TGTGCCAGCAGTAAGGACAGTCTGAATGAAAAACTGTTTTTT. Amino acids: CASSKDSLNEKLFF. The full variable domain, its missing parts supplied by reference TRBV28 and TRBJ1-4, is DVKVTQSSRYLVKRTGEKVFLECVQDMDHENMFWYRQDPGLGLRLIYFSYDVKMKEKGDIPEGYSVSREKKERFSLILESASTNQTSMYLCASSKDSLNEKLFFGSGTQLSVL.

The rearrangement joins TRBV24-1 to TRBJ1-2; D gene ambiguous. Trimming shortened V by 3 bases and J by 5 bases, and 6 bases separated the two germline ends. CDR1 and CDR2 (germline): KGHDR, SFDVKD. CDR3 length: 12 residues. CDR3 in DNA: TGTGCCACCAGTGATCAGATATATGGCTACACCTTC. Its protein product is CATSDQIYGYTF.

This chain links TRBV3-1 (or the pseudogene TRBV3-2) with TRBJ2-3; 13 bases align to TRBD2. Losses at the gene ends were 5 bases for V and 3 bases for J; bases not matched to a gene: 5. Germline V lookup: CDR1 LGHDT, CDR2 YNNKEL (reference sequence). This CDR3 is built from 16 residues. The CDR3 loop reads CASSIGLAGVTDTQYF. CDR3 nucleotides: TGTGCCAGCAGCATTGGACTAGCGGGAGTAACAGATACGCAGTATTTT.

This chain uses TRBV2 with TRBJ2-3; 7 positions match TRBD2. With 8 bases clipped from V and 1 base from J, the junction kept 9 bases outside the gene matches. Germline V gene sequence: CDR1 SNHLY, CDR2 FYNNEI. There are 15 residues in the CDR3. Written as DNA, the CDR3 is TGTGCCAGCGGGCCTAGCGGAAGGGGCACAGATACGCAGTATTTT. Translated, it gives CASGPSGRGTDTQYF.

The chain has TRBV19 and TRBJ2-2; weak D call: TRBD2 (6 bases). The CDR3 has 15 amino acids. Trimming took off 3 bases at V and 5 bases at J, with 13 bases between the two ends. Germline CDR1 reads LNHDA; CDR2 reads SQIVND (reference sequence). CDR3 nucleotides: TGTGCCAGTAGTATTAGGAGGGGAATAACCGGGGAGCTGTTTTTT. Its protein product is CASSIRRGITGELFF.

This clone was observed a few times. This chain joins TRBV10-2 and TRBJ1-5; the D is unclear. Germline V gives CDR1 WSHSY, CDR2 SAAADI. This CDR3 has 14 residues. V shed 0 bases and J shed 6 bases, with 9 bases lying between them. The CDR3 sequence is CASSESRQTQPQHF. Written as DNA, the CDR3 is TGCGCCAGCAGTGAGTCGAGGCAGACTCAGCCCCAGCATTTT.

J is TRBJ1-1 and V is TRBV30; D is perhaps TRBD1 (5 bases). The CDR3 runs 14 residues. Trimming removed 3 bases from V and 0 bases from J, with 11 bases in between. Germline V lookup: CDR1 GTSNPN, CDR2 SVGIG (reference sequence). The chain's CDR3 is CAWRRRGLNTEAFF. CDR3 DNA sequence: TGTGCCTGGAGACGGAGGGGATTGAACACTGAAGCTTTCTTT.